Presented here are 27 T cell receptor beta chains from one specimen sequenced in a study of cytomegalovirus exposure and HLA in healthy donors. PCR primers comprised 60 Vbeta and 13 Jbeta primers. Using immunoSEQ multiplex PCR, the repertoire was profiled, and TCRdb retains in-frame clones only, with some absent. The sample holds 100,000 or so clones, more than 60% seen once. Sequenced input: PBMCs. Receptors were obtained from a female donor in good health and CMV-seronegative.

The rearrangement links TRBV30 to TRBJ2-2; a possible D gene is TRBD2 (6 bases). Trimming took off 2 bases at V and 0 bases at J, with 22 bases between the two ends. The CDR3 has 19 residues. Germline V gene lookup returns CDR1 GTSNPN and CDR2 SVGIG (reference sequence). CDR3 DNA: TGTGCCTGGAGTTTCCTGGGGGGATTGGGACCGACGAACACCGGGGAGCTGTTTTTT. Protein sequence: CAWSFLGGLGPTNTGELFF.

The rearrangement links TRBV21-1 to TRBJ2-7; the D segment call TRBD1 is taken from the table without a DNA check. TRBV21-1 is flagged as a pseudogene. The CDR3 covers 16 residues. Here the CDR3 reads CASSKVSQGILYEQYF. CDR3 bases: TGTGCCAGCAGCAAAGTATCGCAGGGGATCCTCTACGAGCAGTACTTC.

The V gene is TRBV19, the J gene TRBJ1-2, with 7 bases identical to TRBD1. This CDR3 has 14 amino acids. Per the germline V gene, CDR1 is LNHDA and CDR2 is SQIVND (reference sequence). The V segment lost 8 bases and the J segment 2 bases; nucleotides outside the gene matches: 8. In DNA form, the CDR3 reads TGTGCCAGTCGGCCGGGACAGCCGAACTATGGCTACACCTTC. This gives the protein CASRPGQPNYGYTF. Using reference TRBV19 and TRBJ1-2 for the parts outside the CDR3, the full variable domain is DGGITQSPKYLFRKEGQNVTLSCEQNLNHDAMYWYRQDPGQGLRLIYYSQIVNDFQKGDIAEGYSVSREKKESFPLTVTSAQKNPTAFYLCASRPGQPNYGYTFGSGTRLTVV.

The rearrangement joins TRBV7-2 to TRBJ1-2; D is perhaps TRBD1 (5 bases). Germline V gives CDR1 SGHTA, CDR2 FQGNSA. This CDR3 has 16 residues. V shed 2 bases and J shed 4 bases, with 17 bases lying between them. The CDR3 loop is CASSLNNFDSRYGYTF. CDR3 nucleotide sequence: TGTGCCAGCAGCTTAAATAATTTCGACAGCCGCTATGGCTACACCTTC.

This rearrangement joins TRBV5-1 to TRBJ2-2, with D tentatively TRBD1 (5 bases). The CDR3 totals 16 residues. V was trimmed by 0 bases and J by 5 bases, leaving 14 bases between them. CDR1 SGHRS and CDR2 YFSETQ come from the germline V gene. The CDR3 DNA is TGCGCCAGCAGCTTGGCTTCCCAGGGAAGGACCGGGGAGCTGTTTTTT. As protein: CASSLASQGRTGELFF.

The J gene is TRBJ2-1, the V gene TRBV7-3; TRBD2 agrees at 11 bases. Germline trimming cut 1 base from V and 6 bases from J; bases unmatched to any gene: 11. Germline CDR1 reads SGHTA; CDR2 reads FQGTGA. This CDR3 region has 18 residues. In DNA, the CDR3 is TGTGCCAGCAGCTTAATTACGGGTGGAGGGACTAGCGGCAATGAGCAGTTCTTC. It translates to CASSLITGGGTSGNEQFF.

V gene TRBV7-8 combines with J gene TRBJ2-3; perhaps TRBD1 as D (5 bases). The CDR3 has 13 residues. Germline CDR1 reads SGHVS; CDR2 reads FQNEAQ. The ends were cut back, 5 bases at V and 2 bases at J, with 8 bases in the middle. CDR3 bases: TGTGCCAGCAGCCCACAGGCCACAGATACGCAGTATTTT. Translating gives CASSPQATDTQYF.

The CDR3 loop is CASSLSGPGGYTF. CDR3 nucleotides: TGTGCCAGCAGCTTATCAGGGCCCGGTGGCTACACCTTC. The chain employs TRBV11-2 and TRBJ1-2, with a tentative D call TRBD1 (5 bases). CDR1 is SGHAT and CDR2 is FQNNGV in the germline V gene. The CDR3 is 13 amino acids. V was trimmed by 2 bases and J by 7 bases, leaving 11 bases between them. The whole variable domain, remainder taken from reference TRBV11-2 and TRBJ1-2, is EAGVAQSPRYKIIEKRQSVAFWCNPISGHATLYWYQQILGQGPKLLIQFQNNGVVDDSQLPKDRFSAERLKGVDSTLKIQPAKLEDSAVYLCASSLSGPGGYTFGSGTRLTVV.

The chain couples TRBV18 to TRBJ2-4; 10 bases map to TRBD2. V shed 3 bases and J 2 bases; nucleotides not matched to a gene: 10. The CDR3 totals 18 residues. The germline V gene encodes CDR1 KGHSH and CDR2 LQKENI. The CDR3: CASSPGAGGPWSKNIQYF. The CDR3 DNA reads TGTGCCAGCTCACCGGGAGCGGGGGGGCCGTGGTCCAAAAACATTCAGTACTTC.

The V and J genes are TRBV6-1 and TRBJ2-1, with 7 bases identical to TRBD2. Per the germline V gene, CDR1 is MNHNS and CDR2 is SASEGT. Trimming removed 5 bases from V and 2 bases from J; junction bases left unmatched: 3. CDR3 length: 14 residues. The CDR3: CASSSAGAYNEQFF. As DNA, the CDR3 is TGTGCCAGCAGTAGCGCGGGGGCCTACAATGAGCAGTTCTTC.

The chain is built from TRBV6-5 and TRBJ1-2; 7 nucleotides agree with TRBD1. CDR3 length: 14 residues. The V gene end was trimmed by 1 base and the J gene end by 9 bases; junction bases not matched to a gene: 8. Germline V gene data show CDR1 as MNHEY and CDR2 as SVGAGI. The CDR3 nucleotides are TGTGCCAGCAGTTACTATGGGACAGATGTTCGCTACACCTTC. Its protein product is CASSYYGTDVRYTF.

This chain connects TRBV18 to TRBJ2-7; 9 bases agree with TRBD1. This CDR3 has 14 amino acids. In germline, CDR1 is KGHSH, CDR2 LQKENI. V lost 7 bases and J lost 7; bases outside the gene matches: 11. CDR3 amino acids: CASFLDRGSGEQYF. The DNA of the CDR3 is TGTGCCAGCTTTCTAGACAGGGGGTCTGGGGAGCAGTACTTC.

V usage is TRBV27 and J usage is TRBJ1-2; no clear D gene. V was cut by 3 bases and J by 6 bases, with 17 bases left in between. The CDR3 contains 15 residues. CDR1 and CDR2 from the germline V gene are MNHEY and SMNVEV (reference sequence). The CDR3 is CASSLEGWGFDGYTF. Written as DNA, the CDR3 is TGTGCCAGCAGTTTGGAGGGTTGGGGTTTCGATGGCTACACCTTC.

J is TRBJ2-5 and V is TRBV29-1; the match to TRBD2 covers 7 bases. Per the germline V gene, CDR1 is SQVTM and CDR2 is ANQGSEA. The CDR3 has 13 amino acids. The V segment lost 4 bases and the J segment 7 bases; nucleotides outside the gene matches: 9. The CDR3 coding sequence is TGCAGCGTTGGACTAGCAGCTCTAGGGACCCAGTACTTC. It yields the protein CSVGLAALGTQYF.

In this sample, this clone turned up once. This rearrangement joins TRBV5-1 to TRBJ2-7, with 7 bases that match TRBD1. Germline CDR1 and CDR2: SGHRS and YFSETQ. This CDR3 has 15 amino acids. With 2 bases clipped from V and 3 bases from J, the junction kept 8 bases outside the gene matches. CDR3 in amino acids: CASSLTGDKRYEQYF. The CDR3 nucleotides are TGCGCCAGCAGCTTAACAGGGGACAAACGCTACGAGCAGTACTTC. The full variable domain, its missing parts supplied by reference TRBV5-1 and TRBJ2-7, is KAGVTQTPRYLIKTRGQQVTLSCSPISGHRSVSWYQQTPGQGLQFLFEYFSETQRNKGNFPGRFSGRQFSNSRSEMNVSTLELGDSALYLCASSLTGDKRYEQYFGPGTRLTVT.

The chain employs TRBV5-4 and TRBJ2-1; D remains unclear. CDR1 is SGHNT and CDR2 is YYREEE in the germline V gene (reference sequence). Trimming took off 4 bases at V and 1 base at J, with 9 bases between the two ends. The CDR3 contains 14 residues. The CDR3 DNA reads as TGTGCCAGCAGCGTAACTAAGTCCTACAATGAGCAGTTCTTC. Translation: CASSVTKSYNEQFF.

J is TRBJ1-2 and V is TRBV6-5, with a possible D match to TRBD1 (5 bases). The CDR3 covers 13 residues. From germline, CDR1 is MNHEY and CDR2 SVGAGI. V lost 2 bases and J lost 4, with 8 bases in between. Written as DNA, the CDR3 is TGTGCCAGCAGTTACCAGGGTAGCTATGGCTACACCTTC. It specifies CASSYQGSYGYTF.

The chain employs TRBV19 and TRBJ1-1, with D possibly being TRBD1 (6 bases). With 7 bases removed from V and 1 base from J, the gap between germline ends came to 10 bases. The germline gives CDR1 LNHDA, CDR2 SQIVND (reference sequence). This CDR3 contains 13 residues. CDR3 in amino acids: CASTWGPNTEAFF. Here the CDR3 DNA reads TGTGCCAGTACCTGGGGGCCGAACACTGAAGCTTTCTTT.

This chain links TRBV19 with TRBJ2-7, with TRBD2 matching over 8 bases. Germline-derived CDR1 and CDR2 are LNHDA and SQIVND (reference sequence). The CDR3 is made up of 18 amino acids. V was pared by 6 bases and J by 0 bases, with 16 bases of the junction left unmatched. The CDR3 loop is CASRATRGAIPVSYEQYF. In nucleotides, the CDR3 is TGTGCCAGTAGAGCCACGCGGGGGGCCATTCCCGTCTCCTACGAGCAGTACTTC.

This rearrangement joins TRBV6-6 to TRBJ2-1; D not certain. The germline V gene has CDR1 MNHNY and CDR2 SVGAGI (reference sequence). This CDR3 comprises 12 residues. The ends were cut back, 6 bases at V and 6 bases at J, with 9 bases in the middle. CDR3: CASSPAVNEQFF. The CDR3 DNA sequence: TGTGCCAGCAGCCCCGCGGTCAATGAGCAGTTCTTC.

V gene TRBV7-2 combines with J gene TRBJ2-5; no clear D. Germline loops: CDR1 SGHTA, CDR2 FQGNSA. This CDR3 has 12 amino acids. The germline V and J ends were trimmed by 4 bases and 10 bases, with 13 bases remaining between them. CDR3 DNA: TGTGCCAGCAGCTCAAGCCCGGTTCTCCAGTACTTC. As protein: CASSSSPVLQYF.

J is TRBJ2-5 and V is TRBV6-5; D might be TRBD2 (7 bases). V was pared by 5 bases and J by 7 bases, with 20 bases between. Germline loops: CDR1 MNHEY, CDR2 SVGAGI. CDR3 length: 15 residues. The CDR3 sequence is CASSRGGGDLGTQYF. The CDR3 DNA sequence: TGTGCCAGCAGTAGGGGGGGAGGTGACTTAGGGACCCAGTACTTC.

The chain is built from TRBV25-1 and TRBJ2-2; the D gene is possibly TRBD1 (6 bases). CDR1 MGHDK and CDR2 SYGVNS come from the germline V gene. V was trimmed by 8 bases and J by 5 bases, leaving 18 bases between them. The CDR3 extends over 15 amino acids. The CDR3 DNA reads as TGTGCCAGCGCTCCGTTTGGGACAACGACCGGGGAGCTGTTTTTT. It is translated as CASAPFGTTTGELFF.

The genes are TRBV4-2 and TRBJ2-5, with D maybe TRBD2 (5 bases). The DNA end is more similar to TRBJ2-7, so the J call may be wrong. This CDR3 has 16 amino acids. The germline V gene has CDR1 LGHNA and CDR2 YNFKEQ. CDR3 in DNA: TGTGCCAGCAGCCAAGACTTCGGGGAAGGATCCCACGAGCAGTACTTC. It translates to CASSQDFGEGSHEQYF.

J is TRBJ1-2 and V is TRBV2; TRBD1 matches at 7 bases. After removal of 9 bases from V and 12 bases from J, the junction contained 10 bases not matched to a gene. The CDR3 length is 11 residues. In germline, CDR1 is SNHLY, CDR2 FYNNEI. The DNA of the CDR3 is TGTGCCAGGGGGGGTAACAGGGGCCACACCTTC. This encodes CARGGNRGHTF.

This sequence joins TRBV30 and TRBJ2-5; 7 nucleotides match TRBD1. Near its end, the DNA agrees better with TRBJ2-7, so the J call may be wrong. This CDR3 contains 14 residues. Germline values: CDR1 GTSNPN, CDR2 SVGIG (reference sequence). The CDR3 loop is CAWKARAGGYEQYF. CDR3 nucleotide sequence: TGTGCCTGGAAAGCAAGGGCAGGGGGCTACGAGCAGTACTTC.

The genes are TRBV25-1 and TRBJ1-4; 9 positions match TRBD1. Per the germline V gene, CDR1 is MGHDK and CDR2 is SYGVNS. With 5 bases clipped from V and 7 bases from J, the junction kept 5 bases outside the gene matches. The CDR3 runs to 14 residues. The CDR3: CASSRQGVSEKLFF. CDR3 DNA sequence: TGTGCCAGCAGTCGACAGGGGGTTAGTGAAAAACTGTTTTTT.